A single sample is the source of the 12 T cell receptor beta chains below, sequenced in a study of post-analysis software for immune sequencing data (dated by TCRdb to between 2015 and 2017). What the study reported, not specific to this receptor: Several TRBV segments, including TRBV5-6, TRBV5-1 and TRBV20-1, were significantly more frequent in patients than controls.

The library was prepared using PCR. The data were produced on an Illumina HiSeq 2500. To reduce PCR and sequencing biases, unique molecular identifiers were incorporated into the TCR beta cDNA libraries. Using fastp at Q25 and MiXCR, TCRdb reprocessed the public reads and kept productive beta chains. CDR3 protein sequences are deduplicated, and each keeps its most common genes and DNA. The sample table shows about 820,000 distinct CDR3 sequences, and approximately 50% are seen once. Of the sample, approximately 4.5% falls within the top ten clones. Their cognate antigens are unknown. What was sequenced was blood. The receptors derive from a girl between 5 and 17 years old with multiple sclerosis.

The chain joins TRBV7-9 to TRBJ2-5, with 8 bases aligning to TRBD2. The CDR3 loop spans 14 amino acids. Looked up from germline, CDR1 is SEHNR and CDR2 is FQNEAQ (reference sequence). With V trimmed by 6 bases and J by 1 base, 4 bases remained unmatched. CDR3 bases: TGTGCCAGCAGGCGGGGGGAGGGCCAAGAGACCCAGTACTTC. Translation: CASRRGEGQETQYF.

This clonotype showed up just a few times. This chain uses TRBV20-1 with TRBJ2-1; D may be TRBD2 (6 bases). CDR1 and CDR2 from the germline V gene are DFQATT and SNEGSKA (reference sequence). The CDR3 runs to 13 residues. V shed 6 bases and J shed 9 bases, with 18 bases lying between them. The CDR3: CSAPGLPLGEQFF. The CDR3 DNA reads TGCAGTGCGCCCGGACTACCCCTGGGTGAGCAGTTCTTC.

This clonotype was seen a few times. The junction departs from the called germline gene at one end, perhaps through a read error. CDR3 DNA: TGCGCCAGCAGCCTCGACCGGGAGGGGCAGTACTTT. This codes for CASSLDREGQYF. The rearrangement uses TRBV5-1 and TRBJ2-7; 8 positions agree with TRBD2. The germline CDR1 and CDR2 sequences are SGHRS and YFSETQ. The CDR3 has 12 residues.

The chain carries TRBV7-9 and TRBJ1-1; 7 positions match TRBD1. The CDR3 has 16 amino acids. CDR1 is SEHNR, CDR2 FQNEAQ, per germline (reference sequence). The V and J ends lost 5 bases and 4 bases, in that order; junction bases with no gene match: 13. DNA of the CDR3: TGTGCCAGCAGCCGACAGGGAGGTATTTTAGGCACTGAAGCTTTCTTT. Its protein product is CASSRQGGILGTEAFF.

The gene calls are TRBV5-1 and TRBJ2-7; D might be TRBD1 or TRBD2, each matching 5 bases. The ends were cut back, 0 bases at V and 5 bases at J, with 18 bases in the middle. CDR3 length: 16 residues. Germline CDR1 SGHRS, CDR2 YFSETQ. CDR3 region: CASSLEDSGRGDEQYF. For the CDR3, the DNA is TGCGCCAGCAGCTTGGAAGATTCGGGACGGGGCGACGAGCAGTACTTC.

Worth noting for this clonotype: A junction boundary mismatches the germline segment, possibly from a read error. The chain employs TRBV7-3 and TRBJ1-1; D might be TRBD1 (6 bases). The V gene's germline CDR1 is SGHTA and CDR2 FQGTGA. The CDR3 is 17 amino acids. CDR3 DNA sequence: TGTGCCAGCAGCCTAACCCCCGGGCAGGGGCCCGGCACTGAAGCTTTCTTT. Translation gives CASSLTPGQGPGTEAFF.

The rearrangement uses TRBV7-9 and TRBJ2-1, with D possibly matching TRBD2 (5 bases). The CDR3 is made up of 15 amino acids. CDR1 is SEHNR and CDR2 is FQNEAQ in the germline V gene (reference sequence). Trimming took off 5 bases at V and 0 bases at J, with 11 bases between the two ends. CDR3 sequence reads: CASSHPTSSYNEQFF. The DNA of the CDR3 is TGTGCCAGCAGCCATCCCACTAGCTCCTACAATGAGCAGTTCTTC.

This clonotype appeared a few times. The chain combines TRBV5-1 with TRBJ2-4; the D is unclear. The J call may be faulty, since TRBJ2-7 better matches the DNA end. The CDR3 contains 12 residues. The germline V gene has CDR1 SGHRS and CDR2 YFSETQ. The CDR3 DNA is TGCGCCAGCAGCCCCCTCTCGGGCGAGCAGTACTTC. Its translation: CASSPLSGEQYF.

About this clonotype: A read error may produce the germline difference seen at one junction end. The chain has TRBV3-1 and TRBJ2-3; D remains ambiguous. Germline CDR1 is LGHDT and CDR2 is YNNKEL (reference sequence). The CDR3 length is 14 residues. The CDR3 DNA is TGTGTCAGCAGCCACTATGGGGGCACAGATACGCAGTATTTT. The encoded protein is CVSSHYGGTDTQYF.

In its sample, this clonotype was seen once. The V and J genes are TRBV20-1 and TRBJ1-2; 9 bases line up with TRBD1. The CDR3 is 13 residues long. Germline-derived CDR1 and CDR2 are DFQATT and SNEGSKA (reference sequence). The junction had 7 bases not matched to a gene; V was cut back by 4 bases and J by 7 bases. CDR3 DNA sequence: TGCAGTGCTAACAGGGGGCGCCCCAGTGGCTACACCTTC. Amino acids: CSANRGRPSGYTF.

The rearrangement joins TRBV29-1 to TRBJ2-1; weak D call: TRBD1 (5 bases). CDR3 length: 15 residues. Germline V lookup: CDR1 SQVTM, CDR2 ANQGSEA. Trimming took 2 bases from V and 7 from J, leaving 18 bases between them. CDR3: CSVERQDTGENEQFF. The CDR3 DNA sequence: TGCAGCGTTGAACGGCAGGACACCGGTGAGAATGAGCAGTTCTTC.

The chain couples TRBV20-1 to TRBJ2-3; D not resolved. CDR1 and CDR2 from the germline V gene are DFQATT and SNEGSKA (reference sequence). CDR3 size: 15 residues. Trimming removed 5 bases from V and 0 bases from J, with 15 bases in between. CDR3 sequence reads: CSAGALGLSTDTQYF. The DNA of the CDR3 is TGCAGTGCTGGCGCTTTGGGATTAAGCACAGATACGCAGTATTTT.